These 16 T cell receptor beta chains were all obtained from the same sample, sequenced in a study of T cell responses to AZD1222 COVID-19 vaccine. The data were produced by immunoSEQ multiplex PCR, yet TCRdb's version contains in-frame clones alone and is incomplete. Of tens of thousands of clones in the sample, 65% to 90% were seen once. Sample: peripheral blood, taken on day 0 of AZD1222 vaccination. The receptors shown here come from an adult in good health.

This clone was counted a few times. The chain links TRBV5-6 to TRBJ2-7; a weak D match, TRBD1 (6 bases). CDR3 size: 13 residues. The ends were cut back, 4 bases at V and 0 bases at J, with 8 bases in the middle. In germline, CDR1 is SGHDT, CDR2 YYEEEE. The CDR3 loop is CASSGTYSYEQYF. The CDR3 bases are TGTGCCAGCAGCGGGACATACTCCTACGAGCAGTACTTC.

This chain joins TRBV24-1 and TRBJ2-7; tentatively, D is TRBD1 (5 bases). This CDR3 is 15 amino acids long. V was pared by 2 bases and J by 3 bases, with 13 bases between. Germline V lookup: CDR1 KGHDR, CDR2 SFDVKD. For the CDR3, the DNA is TGTGCCACCAGTGATTCCAGGGTTTCCGGCTACGAGCAGTACTTC. Translation: CATSDSRVSGYEQYF.

The rearrangement links TRBV19 to TRBJ2-2; D perhaps matches TRBD2 (5 bases). From germline, CDR1 is LNHDA and CDR2 SQIVND (reference sequence). This CDR3 contains 16 residues. V gave up 1 base and J gave up 6 bases, with 15 bases separating them. CDR3 loop: CASSIAIGMRAGELFF. CDR3 DNA sequence: TGTGCCAGTAGTATAGCGATAGGGATGAGGGCCGGGGAGCTGTTTTTT.

The chain couples TRBV3-1 (or the pseudogene TRBV3-2) to TRBJ1-2, with D uncertain. CDR1 is LGHDT and CDR2 is YNNKEL in the germline V gene (reference sequence). The CDR3 sequence is 11 residues long. Between the trimmed V and J ends, which lost 5 bases and 8 bases, there was a span of 9 bases. CDR3: CASSKGGGYTF. The CDR3 DNA reads TGTGCCAGCAGCAAAGGTGGGGGCTACACCTTC.

This clone appeared once. The chain carries TRBV9 and TRBJ1-6; tentatively, D is TRBD1 (5 bases). The CDR3 totals 15 residues. Trimming cost V 0 bases and J 4 bases, with 8 bases left between them. Germline V gene data show CDR1 as SGDLS and CDR2 as YYNGEE. Here the CDR3 DNA reads TGTGCCAGCAGCGTAGAGGAGGGGTATAATTCACCCCTCCACTTT. Amino acid sequence: CASSVEEGYNSPLHF.

A remark on this clone: One end of the junction is discordant with germline, which a read error may explain. This chain connects TRBV5-1 to TRBJ1-2, with D maybe TRBD1 (5 bases). The CDR3 loop spans 13 amino acids. Per germline, CDR1 SGHRS and CDR2 YFSETQ. The CDR3 loop is CASSLRAREQGAF. CDR3 DNA sequence: TGCGCCAGCAGCTTGAGAGCCCGGGAGCAGGGAGCCTTC.

The chain recombines TRBV2 with TRBJ2-4; TRBD2 is a possible D gene (5 bases). Germline values: CDR1 SNHLY, CDR2 FYNNEI. The CDR3 length is 11 residues. Trimming took 6 bases from V and 16 from J, leaving 16 bases between them. This CDR3 is CASRSFRGGYF. The CDR3 nucleotides read TGTGCCAGCAGGTCCTTTCGGGGTGGTTACTTC.

V usage is TRBV7-9 and J usage is TRBJ1-5, with 10 nucleotides matching TRBD1. The CDR3 consists of 15 residues. Trimming cost V 5 bases and J 3 bases; bases outside gene matches: 4. The germline V gene has CDR1 SEHNR and CDR2 FQNEAQ (reference sequence). CDR3 protein: CASSRGQGINQPQHF. In nucleotides, the CDR3 is TGTGCCAGCAGCCGGGGACAGGGGATCAATCAGCCCCAGCATTTT.

V gene TRBV19 combines with J gene TRBJ2-1; a possible D gene is TRBD2 (5 bases). The V gene lost 1 base and the J gene lost 8 bases, with 15 bases spanning the gap. CDR1 and CDR2 (germline): LNHDA, SQIVND (reference sequence). This CDR3 has 15 amino acids. The CDR3 loop is CASSIGRTTRDEQFF. The DNA for the CDR3 is TGTGCCAGTAGTATAGGGAGGACGACCCGCGATGAGCAGTTCTTC.

A few counts support this clone. This chain connects TRBV10-3 to TRBJ2-1; 8 positions agree with TRBD2. The CDR3 consists of 16 residues. The germline CDR1 and CDR2 sequences are ENHRY and SYGVKD. The V segment lost 2 bases and the J segment 9 bases; nucleotides outside the gene matches: 12. CDR3 protein: CAISERPDGGGGEQFF. The CDR3 bases are TGTGCCATCAGTGAGCGTCCGGACGGGGGGGGCGGTGAGCAGTTCTTC.

V and J are TRBV7-8 and TRBJ2-2, with 11 bases lining up with TRBD2. CDR1 SGHVS and CDR2 FQNEAQ come from the germline V gene. The ends lost 5 bases at V and 7 bases at J; junction bases unmatched: 12. The CDR3 runs 17 residues. The chain's CDR3 is CASSPVAGGMRNGELFF. Written as DNA, the CDR3 is TGTGCCAGCAGCCCCGTAGCGGGGGGGATGAGAAACGGGGAGCTGTTTTTT. Complete variable domain (other parts from reference TRBV7-8 and TRBJ2-2): GAGVSQSPRYKVAKRGQDVALRCDPISGHVSLFWYQQALGQGPEFLTYFQNEAQLDKSGLPSDRFFAERPEGSVSTLKIQRTQQEDSAVYLCASSPVAGGMRNGELFFGEGSRLTVL.

This clone appeared once. This sequence joins TRBV19 and TRBJ1-3; 8 bases are shared with TRBD1. The CDR3 contains 14 residues. CDR1 and CDR2 (germline): LNHDA, SQIVND (reference sequence). J lost 2 bases, V lost 6 bases, and 3 bases had no gene match. CDR3 sequence: CASRSTGAGNTIYF. The DNA for the CDR3 is TGTGCCAGTAGGTCGACAGGGGCTGGAAACACCATATATTTT.

This chain uses TRBV7-9 with TRBJ1-5; the D is unclear. The CDR3 sequence is 13 residues long. CDR1 SEHNR and CDR2 FQNEAQ come from the germline V gene (reference sequence). Trimming removed 5 bases at V and 4 bases at J, with 9 bases between. The CDR3 nucleotides are TGTGCCAGCAGCCCGGCGGTAAATCAGCCCCAGCATTTT. As protein: CASSPAVNQPQHF.

The rearrangement joins TRBV11-2 to TRBJ1-3; possible D gene TRBD1, 5 bases. Germline values: CDR1 SGHAT, CDR2 FQNNGV. The CDR3 runs to 16 residues. Trimming shortened V by 5 bases and J by 2 bases, and 16 bases separated the two germline ends. CDR3 coding DNA: TGTGCCAGCAGCCCATACACAGGTCAAGCTGGAAACACCATATATTTT. It is translated as CASSPYTGQAGNTIYF.

The rearrangement joins TRBV9 to TRBJ2-2, with 9 bases matching TRBD1. Germline lookup yields CDR1 SGDLS and CDR2 YYNGEE. CDR3 size: 13 residues. The ends lost 3 bases at V and 6 bases at J; junction bases unmatched: 0. The DNA for the CDR3 is TGTGCCAGCAGCGGACAGGGGGCCGGGGAGCTGTTTTTT. This encodes CASSGQGAGELFF.

V usage is TRBV30 and J usage is TRBJ1-1; 10 bases match TRBD1. Germline CDR1 is GTSNPN and CDR2 is SVGIG (reference sequence). Trimming at V came to 1 base and at J to 3 bases, leaving 2 bases not matched to a gene. The CDR3 covers 14 residues. Here the CDR3 reads CAWSGTGGYTEAFF. The CDR3 DNA sequence: TGTGCCTGGAGTGGGACAGGGGGATACACTGAAGCTTTCTTT.